This T cell receptor (beta chain) is drawn from a study of blood T cell repertoires in COVID-19. Germline V lookup: CDR1 SGHNT, CDR2 YENEEA. CDR3 length equals 15 residues. Trimming removed 6 bases from V and 6 bases from J; junction bases left unmatched: 9. TCRdb's copy holds only in-frame clones and misses some; the assay was immunoSEQ multiplex PCR. The table includes approximately 24,000 clones, approximately 81% detected once. Sequencing used peripheral blood. V is TRBV11-3 and J is TRBJ2-1; TRBD2 matches 9 bases. This TCR derives from a human donor in a cohort sampled during active COVID-19. CDR3: CASSPGLAYGNEQFF. The CDR3 bases are TGTGCCAGCAGTCCCGGACTAGCGTACGGCAATGAGCAGTTCTTC.